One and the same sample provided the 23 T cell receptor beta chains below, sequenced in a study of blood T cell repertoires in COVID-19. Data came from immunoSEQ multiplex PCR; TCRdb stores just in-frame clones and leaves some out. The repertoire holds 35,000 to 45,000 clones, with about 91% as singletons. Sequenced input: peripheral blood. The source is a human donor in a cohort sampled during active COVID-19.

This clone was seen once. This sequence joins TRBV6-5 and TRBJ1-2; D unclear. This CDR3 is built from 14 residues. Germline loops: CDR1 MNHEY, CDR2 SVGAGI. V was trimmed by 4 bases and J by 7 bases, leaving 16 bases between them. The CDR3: CASSLGLNRRGYTF. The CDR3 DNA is TGTGCCAGCAGTTTAGGACTCAACCGACGTGGCTACACCTTC.

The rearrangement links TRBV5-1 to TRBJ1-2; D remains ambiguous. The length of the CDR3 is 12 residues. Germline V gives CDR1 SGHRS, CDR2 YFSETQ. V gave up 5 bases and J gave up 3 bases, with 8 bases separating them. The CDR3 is CASRGADYGYTF. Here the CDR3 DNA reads TGCGCCAGCAGGGGAGCAGACTATGGCTACACCTTC. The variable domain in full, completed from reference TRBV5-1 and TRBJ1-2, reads KAGVTQTPRYLIKTRGQQVTLSCSPISGHRSVSWYQQTPGQGLQFLFEYFSETQRNKGNFPGRFSGRQFSNSRSEMNVSTLELGDSALYLCASRGADYGYTFGSGTRLTVV.

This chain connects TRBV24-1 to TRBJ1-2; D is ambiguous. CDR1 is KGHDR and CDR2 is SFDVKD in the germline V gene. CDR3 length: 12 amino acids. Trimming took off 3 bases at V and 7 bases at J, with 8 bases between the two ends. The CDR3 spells CATSDEGSGYTF. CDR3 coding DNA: TGTGCCACCAGTGATGAGGGATCTGGCTACACCTTC.

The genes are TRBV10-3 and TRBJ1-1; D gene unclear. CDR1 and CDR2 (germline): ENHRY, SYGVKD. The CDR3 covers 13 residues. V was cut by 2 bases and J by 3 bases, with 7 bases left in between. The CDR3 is CAISETPYTEAFF. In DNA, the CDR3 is TGTGCCATCAGTGAGACTCCCTACACTGAAGCTTTCTTT.

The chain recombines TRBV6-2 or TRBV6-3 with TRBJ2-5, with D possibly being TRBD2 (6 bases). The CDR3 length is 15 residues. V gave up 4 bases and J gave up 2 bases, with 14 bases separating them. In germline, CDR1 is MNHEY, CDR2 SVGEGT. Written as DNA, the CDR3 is TGTGCCAGCAGTTCCATAGCGGTGGGGCAAGAGACCCAGTACTTC. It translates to CASSSIAVGQETQYF.

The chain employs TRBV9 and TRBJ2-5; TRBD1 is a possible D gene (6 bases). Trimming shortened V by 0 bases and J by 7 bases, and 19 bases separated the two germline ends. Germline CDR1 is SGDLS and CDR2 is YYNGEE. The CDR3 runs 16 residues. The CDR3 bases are TGTGCCAGCAGCGTAGCTTCCGAAGTCTTAGGGGGGACCCAGTACTTC. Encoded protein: CASSVASEVLGGTQYF.

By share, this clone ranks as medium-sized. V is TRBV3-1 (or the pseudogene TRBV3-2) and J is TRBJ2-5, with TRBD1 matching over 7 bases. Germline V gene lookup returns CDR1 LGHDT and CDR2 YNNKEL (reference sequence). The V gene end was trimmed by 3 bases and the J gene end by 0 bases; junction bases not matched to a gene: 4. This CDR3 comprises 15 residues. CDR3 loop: CASSQDDRDQETQYF. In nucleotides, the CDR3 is TGTGCCAGCAGCCAGGACGACAGGGACCAAGAGACCCAGTACTTC.

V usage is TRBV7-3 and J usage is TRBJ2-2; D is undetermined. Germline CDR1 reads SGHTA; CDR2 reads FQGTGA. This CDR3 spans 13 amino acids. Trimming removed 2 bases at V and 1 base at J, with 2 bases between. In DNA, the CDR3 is TGTGCCAGCAGCTTACTGAACACCGGGGAGCTGTTTTTT. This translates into CASSLLNTGELFF. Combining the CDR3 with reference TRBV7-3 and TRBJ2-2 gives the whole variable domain GAGVSQTPSNKVTEKGKYVELRCDPISGHTALYWYRQSLGQGPEFLIYFQGTGAADDSGLPNDRFFAVRPEGSVSTLKIQRTERGDSAVYLCASSLLNTGELFFGEGSRLTVL.

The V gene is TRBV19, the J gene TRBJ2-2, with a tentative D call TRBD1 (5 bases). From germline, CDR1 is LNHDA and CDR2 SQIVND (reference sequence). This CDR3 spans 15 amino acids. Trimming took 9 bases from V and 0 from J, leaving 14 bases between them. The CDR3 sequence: CASRSQGANTGELFF. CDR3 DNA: TGTGCCAGCCGGAGTCAGGGCGCGAACACCGGGGAGCTGTTTTTT.

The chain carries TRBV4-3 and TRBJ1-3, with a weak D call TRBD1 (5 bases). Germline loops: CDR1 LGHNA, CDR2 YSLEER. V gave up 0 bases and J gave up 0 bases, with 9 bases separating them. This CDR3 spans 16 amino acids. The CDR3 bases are TGCGCCAGCAGCCAAGATCACAGGAGCTCTGGAAACACCATATATTTT. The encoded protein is CASSQDHRSSGNTIYF.

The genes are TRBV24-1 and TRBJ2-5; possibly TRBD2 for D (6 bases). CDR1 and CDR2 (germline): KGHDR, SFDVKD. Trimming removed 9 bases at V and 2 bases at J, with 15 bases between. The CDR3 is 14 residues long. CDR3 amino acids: CATSGWGTQETQYF. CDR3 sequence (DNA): TGTGCCACCTCAGGTTGGGGGACTCAAGAGACCCAGTACTTC.

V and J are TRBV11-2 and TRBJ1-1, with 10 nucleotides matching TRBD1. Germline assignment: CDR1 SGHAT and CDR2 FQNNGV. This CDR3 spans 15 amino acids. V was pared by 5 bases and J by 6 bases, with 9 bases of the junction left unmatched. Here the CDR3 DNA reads TGTGCCAGCAGCCCAAGGACAGGGGGACCCCCTGAAGCTTTCTTT. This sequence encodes CASSPRTGGPPEAFF.

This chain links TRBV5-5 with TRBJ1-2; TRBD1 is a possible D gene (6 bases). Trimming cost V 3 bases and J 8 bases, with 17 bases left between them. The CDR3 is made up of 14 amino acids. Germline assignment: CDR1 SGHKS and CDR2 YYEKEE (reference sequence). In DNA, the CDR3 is TGTGCCAGCAGCTCACTCCAGGGGATGGAGGGCTACACCTTC. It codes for CASSSLQGMEGYTF.

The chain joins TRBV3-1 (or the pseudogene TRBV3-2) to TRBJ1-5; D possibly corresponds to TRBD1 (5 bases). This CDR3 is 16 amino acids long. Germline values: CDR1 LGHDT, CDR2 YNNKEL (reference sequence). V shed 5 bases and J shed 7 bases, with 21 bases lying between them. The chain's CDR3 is CASSFSFSRDSQPQHF. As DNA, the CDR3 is TGTGCCAGCAGCTTCTCATTTAGCAGGGATAGCCAGCCCCAGCATTTT.

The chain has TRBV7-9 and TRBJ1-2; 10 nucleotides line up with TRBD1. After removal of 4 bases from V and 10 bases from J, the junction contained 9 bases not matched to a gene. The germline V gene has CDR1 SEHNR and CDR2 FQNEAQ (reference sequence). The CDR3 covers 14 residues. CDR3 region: CASSSPDRGSVYTF. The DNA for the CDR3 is TGTGCCAGCAGCTCACCGGACAGGGGGAGTGTCTACACCTTC.

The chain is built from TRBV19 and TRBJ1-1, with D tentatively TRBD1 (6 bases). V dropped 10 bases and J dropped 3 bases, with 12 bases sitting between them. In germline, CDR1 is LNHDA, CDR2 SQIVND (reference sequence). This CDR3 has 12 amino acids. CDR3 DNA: TGTGCCACACGGACAGCAGACACTGAAGCTTTCTTT. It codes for CATRTADTEAFF. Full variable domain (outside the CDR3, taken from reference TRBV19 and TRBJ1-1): DGGITQSPKYLFRKEGQNVTLSCEQNLNHDAMYWYRQDPGQGLRLIYYSQIVNDFQKGDIAEGYSVSREKKESFPLTVTSAQKNPTAFYLCATRTADTEAFFGQGTRLTVV.

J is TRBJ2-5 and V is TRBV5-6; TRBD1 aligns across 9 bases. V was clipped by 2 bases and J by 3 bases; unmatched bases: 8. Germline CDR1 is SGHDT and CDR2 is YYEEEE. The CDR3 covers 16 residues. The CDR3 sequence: CASSLYRGRDEETQYF. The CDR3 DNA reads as TGTGCCAGCAGCTTATACAGGGGGCGGGATGAAGAGACCCAGTACTTC.

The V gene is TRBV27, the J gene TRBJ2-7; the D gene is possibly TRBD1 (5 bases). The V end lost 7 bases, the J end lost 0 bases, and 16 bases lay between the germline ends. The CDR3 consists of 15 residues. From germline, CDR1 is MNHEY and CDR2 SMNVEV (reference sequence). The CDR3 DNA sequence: TGTGCCAGCAAGCCAGTTAGGACAAGCTCCTACGAGCAGTACTTC. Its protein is CASKPVRTSSYEQYF.

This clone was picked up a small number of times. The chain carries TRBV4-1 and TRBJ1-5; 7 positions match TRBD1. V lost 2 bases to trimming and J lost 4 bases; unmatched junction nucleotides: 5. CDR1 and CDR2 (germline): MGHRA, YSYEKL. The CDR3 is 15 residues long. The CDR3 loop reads CASSQPGQVNQPQHF. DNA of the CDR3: TGCGCCAGCAGCCAACCCGGACAGGTTAATCAGCCCCAGCATTTT.

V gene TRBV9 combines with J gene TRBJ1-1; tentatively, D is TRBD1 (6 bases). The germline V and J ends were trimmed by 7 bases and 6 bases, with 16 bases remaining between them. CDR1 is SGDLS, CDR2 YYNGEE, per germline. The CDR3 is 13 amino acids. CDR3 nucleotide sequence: TGTGCCAGCGCGCAGATGGGGGCCGCTGAAGCTTTCTTT. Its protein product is CASAQMGAAEAFF.

The CDR3 reads CASSTRDTDTQYF. The CDR3, as DNA: TGTGCCAGCAGCACCCGGGACACAGATACGCAGTATTTT. The chain combines TRBV7-2 with TRBJ2-3, with D perhaps TRBD2 (5 bases). The CDR3 totals 13 residues. Between the trimmed V and J ends, which lost 5 bases and 2 bases, there was a span of 8 bases. Germline V gene data show CDR1 as SGHTA and CDR2 as FQGNSA.

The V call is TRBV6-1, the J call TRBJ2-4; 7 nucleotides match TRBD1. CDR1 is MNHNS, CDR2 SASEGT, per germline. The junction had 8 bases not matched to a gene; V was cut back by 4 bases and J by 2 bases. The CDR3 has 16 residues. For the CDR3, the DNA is TGTGCCAGCAGTGGACGACAGGGAACGACCAAAAACATTCAGTACTTC. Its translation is CASSGRQGTTKNIQYF.

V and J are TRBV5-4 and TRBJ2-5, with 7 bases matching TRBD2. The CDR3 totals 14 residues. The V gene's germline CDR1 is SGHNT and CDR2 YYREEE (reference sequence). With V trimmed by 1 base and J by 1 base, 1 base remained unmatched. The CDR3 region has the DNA TGTGCCAGCAGCTTGTCGGGAGGCCAAGAGACCCAGTACTTC. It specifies CASSLSGGQETQYF.